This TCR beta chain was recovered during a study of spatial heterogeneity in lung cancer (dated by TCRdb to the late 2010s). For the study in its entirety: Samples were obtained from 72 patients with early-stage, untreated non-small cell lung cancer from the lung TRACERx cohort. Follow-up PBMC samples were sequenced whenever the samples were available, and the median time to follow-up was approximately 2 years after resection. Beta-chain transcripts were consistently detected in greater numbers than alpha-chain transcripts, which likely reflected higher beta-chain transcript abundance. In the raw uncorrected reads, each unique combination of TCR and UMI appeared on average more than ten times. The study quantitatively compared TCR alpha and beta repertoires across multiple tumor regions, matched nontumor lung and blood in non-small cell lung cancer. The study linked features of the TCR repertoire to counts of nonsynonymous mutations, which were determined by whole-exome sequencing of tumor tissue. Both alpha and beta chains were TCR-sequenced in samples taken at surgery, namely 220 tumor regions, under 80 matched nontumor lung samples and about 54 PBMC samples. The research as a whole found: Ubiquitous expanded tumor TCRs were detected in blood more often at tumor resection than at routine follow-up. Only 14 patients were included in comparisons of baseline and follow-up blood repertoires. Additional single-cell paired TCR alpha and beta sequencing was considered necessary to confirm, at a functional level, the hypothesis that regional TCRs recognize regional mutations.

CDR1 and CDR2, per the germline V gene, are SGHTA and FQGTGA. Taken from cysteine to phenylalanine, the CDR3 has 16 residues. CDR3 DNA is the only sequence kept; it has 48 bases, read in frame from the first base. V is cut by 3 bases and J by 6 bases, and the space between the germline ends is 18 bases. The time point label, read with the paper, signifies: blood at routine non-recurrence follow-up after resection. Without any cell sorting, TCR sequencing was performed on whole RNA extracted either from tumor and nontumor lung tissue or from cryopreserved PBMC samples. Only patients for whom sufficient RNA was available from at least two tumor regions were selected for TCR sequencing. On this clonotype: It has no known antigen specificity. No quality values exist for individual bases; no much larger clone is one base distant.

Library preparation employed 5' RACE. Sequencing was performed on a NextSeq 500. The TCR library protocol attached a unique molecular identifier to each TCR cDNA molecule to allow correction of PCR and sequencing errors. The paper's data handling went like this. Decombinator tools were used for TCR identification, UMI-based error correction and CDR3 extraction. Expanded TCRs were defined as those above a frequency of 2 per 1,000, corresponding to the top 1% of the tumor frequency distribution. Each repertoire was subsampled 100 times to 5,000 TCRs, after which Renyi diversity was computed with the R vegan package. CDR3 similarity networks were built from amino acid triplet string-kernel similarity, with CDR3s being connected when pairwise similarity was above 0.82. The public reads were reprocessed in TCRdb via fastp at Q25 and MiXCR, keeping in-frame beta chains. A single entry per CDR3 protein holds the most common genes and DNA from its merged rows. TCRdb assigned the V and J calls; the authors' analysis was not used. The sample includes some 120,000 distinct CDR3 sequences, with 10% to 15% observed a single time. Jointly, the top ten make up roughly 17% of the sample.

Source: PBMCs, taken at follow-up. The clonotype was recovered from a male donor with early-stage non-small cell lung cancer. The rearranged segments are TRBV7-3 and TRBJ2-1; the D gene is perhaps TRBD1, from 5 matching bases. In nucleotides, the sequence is TGTGCCAGCAGCTTCGGATCGGACACAGGTGCCAATGAGCAGTTCTTC. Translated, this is CASSFGSDTGANEQFF.